What follows are 21 T cell receptor beta chains derived from one specimen sequenced in a study of memory CD4+ T cells and cytomegalovirus serostatus. The sort gate was single viable CD3+CD4+CD8-CD45RO+ cells for memory CD4+ T cells. The table came from immunoSEQ multiplex PCR; TCRdb's copy has only in-frame clones and leaves some out. The data contain 75,000 to 95,000 clones, around 80% of them singletons. Sequencing was done on a sample of memory CD4+ T cells from blood. The source of these receptors is an adult in good health and CMV-seronegative.

The sample holds a few counts of this clone. This chain joins TRBV30 and TRBJ1-1, with D possibly matching TRBD1 (6 bases). Trimming shortened V by 8 bases and J by 7 bases, and 17 bases separated the two germline ends. The CDR3 sequence is 12 residues long. Germline V gene sequence: CDR1 GTSNPN, CDR2 SVGIG (reference sequence). The chain's CDR3 is CAQTRGGLEAFF. CDR3 bases: TGTGCCCAAACTCGAGGGGGACTTGAAGCTTTCTTT.

This clone was counted between two and nine times. CDR3 sequence: CASSLGLAGGFTDTQYF. In nucleotides, the CDR3 is TGCGCCAGCAGCTTGGGGCTAGCGGGGGGTTTCACAGATACGCAGTATTTT. This chain links TRBV5-1 with TRBJ2-3; 11 bases line up with TRBD2. The CDR3 loop spans 17 amino acids. Trimming removed 0 bases from V and 2 bases from J; junction bases left unmatched: 5. In germline, CDR1 is SGHRS, CDR2 YFSETQ.

This sequence joins TRBV2 and TRBJ1-1; TRBD1 is a possible D gene (6 bases). The CDR3 consists of 14 residues. Trimming pared 4 bases from V and 3 bases from J, leaving 12 bases between. Per germline, CDR1 SNHLY and CDR2 FYNNEI. The CDR3 is CASSGLRGDTEAFF. The CDR3 region has the DNA TGTGCCAGCAGTGGTTTGAGGGGGGACACTGAAGCTTTCTTT.

V and J are TRBV21-1 and TRBJ1-5. TRBV21-1 is termed a pseudogene. The CDR3 extends over 18 amino acids. DNA for the CDR3: TGTGCCAGCAGCAAAGGACCCGTATCCCGAGGGAGCAATCAGCCCCAGCATTTT. This encodes CASSKGPVSRGSNQPQHF.

This rearrangement joins TRBV6-6 to TRBJ2-7; D call uncertain. Germline CDR1 reads MNHNY; CDR2 reads SVGAGI (reference sequence). This CDR3 spans 14 amino acids. Trimming cost V 5 bases and J 2 bases, with 13 bases left between them. This chain's CDR3 is CASSPDLQPYEQYF. CDR3 sequence (DNA): TGTGCCAGCAGTCCCGATTTACAGCCCTACGAGCAGTACTTC.

V is TRBV4-3 and J is TRBJ2-3, with 8 bases matching TRBD2. V gave up 0 bases and J gave up 1 base; unmatched junction bases: 3. CDR1 is LGHNA, CDR2 YSLEER, per germline. The CDR3 contains 16 residues. CDR3 loop: CASSQELRGGTDTQYF. The CDR3 nucleotides are TGCGCCAGCAGCCAAGAGTTGCGGGGGGGCACAGATACGCAGTATTTT.

V and J are TRBV7-2 and TRBJ2-7; 7 nucleotides agree with TRBD1. Germline V gene sequence: CDR1 SGHTA, CDR2 FQGNSA. The CDR3 is made up of 15 amino acids. With 5 bases clipped from V and 0 bases from J, the junction kept 7 bases outside the gene matches. CDR3 region: CASSPWTGGSYEQYF. DNA for the CDR3: TGTGCCAGCAGCCCTTGGACAGGAGGCTCCTACGAGCAGTACTTC.

The chain uses TRBV7-9 and TRBJ2-7; unclear D gene. The V and J ends lost 2 bases and 4 bases respectively, with 3 bases between them. There are 11 residues in the CDR3. CDR1 is SEHNR, CDR2 FQNEAQ, per germline (reference sequence). Here the CDR3 DNA reads TGTGCCAGCAGCTTAACTTACGAGCAGTACTTC. It yields the protein CASSLTYEQYF.

The chain couples TRBV27 to TRBJ1-5; D may be TRBD1 (6 bases). Trimming pared 4 bases from V and 4 bases from J, leaving 14 bases between. The CDR3 runs 15 residues. In germline, CDR1 is MNHEY, CDR2 SMNVEV (reference sequence). In DNA form, the CDR3 reads TGTGCCAGCAGTTCAGGGGCAGGGCGAAATCAGCCCCAGCATTTT. As protein: CASSSGAGRNQPQHF.

The genes are TRBV6-6 and TRBJ1-2; D remains ambiguous. V was shortened by 9 bases and J by 0 bases, with 14 bases between the two germline ends. The CDR3 covers 14 residues. Germline CDR1 reads MNHNY; CDR2 reads SVGAGI (reference sequence). The DNA for the CDR3 is TGTGCCAGTGACCCGGCCGGAGCTAACTATGGCTACACCTTC. Translation: CASDPAGANYGYTF.

A remark on this clone: The junction departs from the called germline gene at one end, perhaps through a read error. This chain uses TRBV7-7 with TRBJ2-1; 8 bases align to TRBD2. Germline values: CDR1 SSHAT, CDR2 FNYEAQ (reference sequence). The CDR3 totals 16 residues. This CDR3 is CASSPILAEFYNEQFF. The CDR3, as DNA: TGTGCTAGCAGCCCCATACTAGCGGAGTTCTACAATGAGCAGTTCTTC.

The chain links TRBV6-5 to TRBJ2-5; 11 bases align to TRBD1. This CDR3 spans 16 amino acids. V dropped 2 bases and J dropped 5; count of bases not matched to a gene: 7. CDR1 is MNHEY and CDR2 is SVGAGI in the germline V gene. The CDR3 coding sequence is TGTGCCAGCAGTTACGTTAGGACAGGGGGCGCGGAGACCCAGTACTTC. Protein: CASSYVRTGGAETQYF.

This rearrangement joins TRBV7-2 to TRBJ2-1; no clear D gene. The CDR3 sequence is 12 residues long. Germline CDR1 and CDR2: SGHTA and FQGNSA. Trimming left V 5 bases short and J 10 bases short, with 12 bases between. The CDR3 loop is CASSPASPEQFF. Here the CDR3 DNA reads TGTGCCAGCAGCCCGGCGAGTCCCGAGCAGTTCTTC.

This clone showed up just once. This chain joins TRBV7-8 and TRBJ1-1; D is possibly TRBD1 (5 bases). Germline CDR1 reads SGHVS; CDR2 reads FQNEAQ. There are 12 residues in the CDR3. V was pared by 5 bases and J by 10 bases, with 14 bases between. CDR3: CASSPDSLRAFF. CDR3 DNA: TGTGCCAGCAGCCCCGACAGTCTTCGAGCTTTCTTT.

V gene TRBV2 combines with J gene TRBJ1-4; D gene unclear. Germline CDR1 SNHLY, CDR2 FYNNEI. V dropped 5 bases and J dropped 5 bases, with 12 bases sitting between them. This CDR3 comprises 14 residues. CDR3 sequence: CASSYTVKNEKLFF. The CDR3 region has the DNA TGTGCCAGCAGTTACACCGTCAAAAATGAAAAACTGTTTTTT.

The chain couples TRBV4-2 to TRBJ1-5, with D possibly being TRBD1 (5 bases). With 0 bases removed from V and 6 bases from J, the gap between germline ends came to 15 bases. The CDR3 has 16 residues. Germline V lookup: CDR1 LGHNA, CDR2 YNFKEQ. The CDR3, as DNA: TGTGCCAGCAGCCAAGATCGGGGGGGGGAACGTCAGCCCCAGCATTTT. It encodes CASSQDRGGERQPQHF.

V usage is TRBV5-1 and J usage is TRBJ1-4; D might be TRBD1 (6 bases). The CDR3 has 15 residues. Germline CDR1 reads SGHRS; CDR2 reads YFSETQ. Trimming took 5 bases from V and 0 from J, leaving 11 bases between them. CDR3 residues: CASRSTGTTNEKLFF. The DNA of the CDR3 is TGCGCCAGCAGATCAACAGGGACAACTAATGAAAAACTGTTTTTT.

This chain joins TRBV5-4 and TRBJ1-3; weak D call: TRBD1 (5 bases). V lost 0 bases and J 1 base, leaving 11 bases between the germline ends. Germline V gives CDR1 SGHNT, CDR2 YYREEE (reference sequence). CDR3 length equals 16 residues. The chain's CDR3 is CASSLDRTGSGNTIYF. The DNA for the CDR3 is TGTGCCAGCAGCTTGGACCGCACAGGTTCTGGAAACACCATATATTTT.

The genes are TRBV30 and TRBJ2-1, with TRBD2 identical over 8 bases. Germline CDR1 is GTSNPN and CDR2 is SVGIG (reference sequence). V was pared by 7 bases and J by 9 bases, with 14 bases of the junction left unmatched. The CDR3 runs to 14 residues. CDR3 sequence: CASKGLAGFTEQFF. The CDR3 nucleotides read TGTGCCTCGAAAGGCTTAGCGGGGTTCACTGAGCAGTTCTTC.

This sequence joins TRBV5-1 and TRBJ2-2, with D unresolved. Germline V gene data show CDR1 as SGHRS and CDR2 as YFSETQ. The CDR3 is 15 amino acids. Between the trimmed V and J ends, which lost 0 bases and 6 bases, there was a span of 12 bases. The CDR3 sequence is CASSLDQAGAGELFF. CDR3 DNA: TGCGCCAGCAGCTTGGATCAGGCAGGCGCCGGGGAGCTGTTTTTT.

The chain has TRBV19 and TRBJ1-5; D unresolved. CDR3 length: 14 residues. Trimming stripped 10 bases from V and 0 bases from J, with 13 bases between. Germline V gene data show CDR1 as LNHDA and CDR2 as SQIVND (reference sequence). The CDR3 DNA reads TGTGCCACCCAATCTCTCTATAGCAATCAGCCCCAGCATTTT. Translating it yields CATQSLYSNQPQHF.